This TCR beta chain was identified in a study of beta chain features in type 1 diabetes. The length of the CDR3 is 14 residues. Trimming cost V 6 bases and J 1 base; bases outside gene matches: 6. Germline loops: CDR1 PRHDT, CDR2 FYEKMQ (reference sequence). A few counts support this clone. Isolated RNA was reverse transcribed in full, so expressed TCRB transcripts were sequenced. Only in-frame clones appear in the TCRdb table, and some are missing; sequencing was by immunoSEQ multiplex PCR. The repertoire holds around 400,000 clones, with roughly 16% as singletons. Input material: naive CD4+ T cells from blood. The receptor comes from a woman younger than 35 in good health. The genes are TRBV13 and TRBJ2-7; 7 positions match TRBD2. The CDR3 loop reads CASSSLALSYEQYF. DNA for the CDR3: TGTGCCAGCAGTTCACTAGCGCTATCCTACGAGCAGTACTTC.